In its sample, the clone carrying this T cell receptor beta chain was seen many times. Its antigen remains unknown. The definition of stable Graves' hyperthyroidism was no ophthalmopathy progression within 18 months. Fresh peripheral blood, approximately 9.7 ml, was the source of the PBMCs. The data are from a study of T cells in Graves' hyperthyroidism and ophthalmopathy. Amplification of TCR beta CDR3 regions used RNA as the template. The HTBI primer set was used in a first-round RT-PCR of the TCR CDR3. TCRdb fed the multiplex PCR reads into MiXCR, producing one record per CDR3 protein. The profile shows around 190,000 distinct CDR3 sequences, about 15% of them singletons. Overall study findings and caveats: Peripheral blood also featured most of the thyroid clonotypes expanded above 0.001. By a 13 V-J model, ophthalmopathy was set apart from stable hyperthyroidism.

The clonotype originates from a woman between 45 and 65 years old with Graves' hyperthyroidism. The sample comprised blood.

The CDR3 DNA sequence: TGTGCCAGCAGGACGGCAGGGGGACAGGGCTCTGGCTACACCTTC. Translated: CASRTAGGQGSGYTF. The chain carries TRBV28 and TRBJ1-2, with TRBD1 identical over 9 bases. Germline CDR1 is MDHEN and CDR2 is SYDVKM. The CDR3 sequence is 15 residues long. The trim removed 6 bases at V and 7 bases at J, leaving 12 bases unmatched.